A few counts support the clone carrying this T cell receptor (beta chain). Its matching antigen is unknown. The data belong to a study of response to subunit inactivated influenza vaccine. TCRdb recomputed calls from the RT-PCR reads with MiXCR, one row per CDR3 protein. The sample shows about 300,000 distinct CDR3 sequences, 22% of them seen only once. V lost 1 base and J 5 bases, leaving 9 bases between the germline ends. The CDR3 is 14 residues long. The germline gives CDR1 SGHRS, CDR2 YFSETQ. General observations from the study: Authors suggested each seasonal flu vaccination may recruit only limited numbers of new T cells.

This sample comprised PBMCs from blood, obtained less than 22 months after vaccination. The rearrangement uses TRBV5-1 and TRBJ1-4; no clear D gene. The receptor's source is a man aged 45 to 75 who received an inactivated influenza vaccine. The CDR3 DNA is TGCGCCAGCAGCTTGATTGGACGCAATGAAAAACTGTTTTTT. This sequence encodes CASSLIGRNEKLFF.